The subject of this entry is one TCR beta chain. The antigen it binds to is not known. The sample holds no much larger clone one base away, and base qualities are not on file. This sample is drawn from a study of blood T cell repertoires in COVID-19 (dated by TCRdb to 2018 to 2021). Study-level background: Collaborator samples came from the United States, Italy and Spain and covered acute and convalescent phases of COVID-19. The prospective study material was composed of cDNA or gDNA derived from T cells, B-cell-depleted T cells, or PBMCs. The repertoires were made available in a free public database intended to serve as a resource for research on the immune response to SARS-CoV-2. Samples came from the ongoing ImmuneRACE study (first 160 participants) plus 1,254 subjects from 6 global collaborators. A de-identified subject ID, COVID-19 status, age in years and sex were almost always included in the sample metadata. Subjects who had been exposed to COVID-19, were actively infected with it, or had recovered from it provided the deeply sampled blood TCRbeta repertoires that made up the dataset. Where available, HLA class I and class II types were obtained from metadata supplied by the sample provider rather than from assay-based typing.

From cysteine to phenylalanine, the CDR3 is 12 amino acids long. The sequence is cut down to CDR3 DNA, 36 bases in frame from base 1. V and J lose 7 bases and 5 bases, and a span of 11 bases separates them. Study-wide findings and limitations: The quantity of clinical and demographic metadata differed by source and by participant and was supplied without curation.

TCRbeta CDR3 regions were amplified from genomic DNA using the immunoSEQ Assay, a bias-controlled multiplex PCR. The published analysis was carried out like this. Nucleated cell counts per sample were estimated from amplification of reference gene primers within the assay. To quantify the absolute abundance of each unique TCRbeta CDR3 rearrangement, sequence reads were collapsed and filtered. For each sample, productive Simpson clonality was calculated as the square root of Simpson's diversity index over productive rearrangements. The table comes from immuneACCESS by way of TCRdb, which keeps in-frame sequences with V and J called. Part of the clones is missing from these tables; in studies checked, under half for an unresolved V gene and the rest for unknown reasons. V and J calls and clone size are copied from that table; D and trimming were computed from the DNA. The sample table shows roughly 42,000 clones, and 85% to 90% are seen once. The ten largest clonotypes hold around 8.1% of the sample.

Each collaborating institution followed its own protocols to collect whole blood in K2EDTA tubes. For TCRbeta analysis, collaborator samples were shipped as frozen whole blood, as isolated PBMCs, or as DNA extracted from either sample type. This receptor was obtained from a man aged 25-45 years with active or convalescent COVID-19. The chain uses TRBV12-3 or TRBV12-4 and TRBJ1-1; no D gene is confidently identified. The sequencing input was peripheral blood. Read as DNA, the sequence is TGTGCCAGCACGACTGAAGGTACTGAAGCTTTCTTT. The resulting protein is CASTTEGTEAFF.